This T cell receptor (beta chain) derives from a study of T cells in localized non-small cell lung cancer. General observations from the study: Greater T cell density in blood accompanied longer overall survival.

Some clones are missing from TCRdb's copy, which holds only in-frame ones; the method was immunoSEQ multiplex PCR. In the table there are 60,000 to 75,000 clones, almost 85% of which are singletons. The germline V gene has CDR1 SGHRS and CDR2 YFSETQ. V shed 0 bases and J shed 6 bases, with 15 bases lying between them. This CDR3 has 15 amino acids. In this sample, this clone turned up once. Antigen unknown. The TCR comes from a female donor over 55 with stage I lung adenocarcinoma. This rearrangement joins TRBV5-1 to TRBJ1-2; D possibly corresponds to TRBD1 (6 bases). The sequenced sample was peripheral blood, obtained before any cancer treatment. CDR3 sequence (DNA): TGCGCCAGCAGCTTGGAAAAACAGGGTGGAGATGGCTACACCTTC. Encoded protein: CASSLEKQGGDGYTF.